Detailed here is one TCR beta chain. Its antigen is still unknown. This sample was included in a study of cytomegalovirus exposure and HLA in healthy donors. About the study: Ancestry clustering placed 81% of several hundred genotyped donors in the Caucasian-associated cluster. Overall study results and limits: TCR beta V segments were, for the most part, productive about 87% or about 30% of the time in an earlier analysis. TCR beta sequences reportedly predicted most subjects' HLA-A and HLA-B alleles accurately.

Primers included in the PCR were 60 Vbeta and 13 Jbeta primers. Measured with immunoSEQ multiplex PCR; TCRdb has only the in-frame clones, and not every one. Among around 200,000 clones listed, 80% to 85% were seen once. V gave up 10 bases and J gave up 0 bases, with 11 bases separating them. In germline, CDR1 is WSHSY, CDR2 SAAADI. This CDR3 is built from 13 residues. Donors likely had unrecorded immune exposures despite being nominally healthy when sampled. The gene calls are TRBV10-2 and TRBJ2-3, with D possibly matching TRBD1 (5 bases). Sequencing was done on a sample of PBMCs. This TCR was recovered from a man between 40 and 49 years old in good health and CMV-seropositive. CDR3 residues: CATRTKSTDTQYF. CDR3 nucleotide sequence: TGCGCCACCAGGACAAAGAGCACAGATACGCAGTATTTT.